The clone carrying this TCR beta chain was seen just once. As yet, its antigen is unknown. TCRdb's copy holds only in-frame clones and misses some; the assay was immunoSEQ multiplex PCR. The repertoire holds roughly 2 million clones, with 90% to 95% as singletons. This CDR3 is 14 amino acids long. Germline V lookup: CDR1 MNHEY, CDR2 SVGAGI. Trimming took off 0 bases at V and 8 bases at J, with 11 bases between the two ends. This sample is part of a study of shared clonotypes between healthy human individuals. Study in general: A couple of female and three male donors aged 18 to 49 were enrolled.

Study-level findings and limits: Donors were few, which limited the genetic and exposure-history diversity represented. Researchers sampled blood only, noting tissue repertoires likely differ.

A CD45RA+ naive subset and a CD45RA-negative memory subset were split from CD4+ cells. Sequencing was done on a sample of naive CD4+ T cells sorted from blood. Subset described: CD45RA+ positively selected. This TCR was sampled from a man between 18 and 29 years old in good health. This chain links TRBV6-5 with TRBJ2-1; the D gene could be TRBD1 or TRBD2 (5 bases each). The CDR3 here is CASSYSRGADEQFF. As DNA, the CDR3 is TGTGCCAGCAGTTACTCAAGAGGGGCCGATGAGCAGTTCTTC.